The 20 T cell receptor beta chains below were found in one sample sequenced in a study of cytomegalovirus exposure and HLA in healthy donors (dated by TCRdb to between 2016 and 2019). The library was built by means of the immunoSEQ multiplex PCR assay. For the multiplex PCR, a mixture combining 60 forward primers for TCR Vbeta segments and 13 reverse primers for TCR Jbeta segments was used. TCRdb provides this immuneACCESS table in a form limited to in-frame rearrangements. Some clones are lacking; in checked studies, under half of them reflect an unresolved V gene, and why the rest are absent is not known. The sample table shows around 97,000 clones, and less than 9.5% are seen once. The ten largest make up 5.1% of the sample. Sequenced material: PBMCs. The receptors come from a man aged 50 to 59 in good health and CMV-seropositive.

This clone was seen a few times. J is TRBJ1-2 and V is TRBV5-4, with D maybe TRBD1 (6 bases). With 3 bases removed from V and 3 bases from J, the gap between germline ends came to 15 bases. The CDR3 totals 15 residues. Germline CDR1 is SGHNT and CDR2 is YYREEE (reference sequence). CDR3 sequence (DNA): TGTGCCAGCAGCTCGGCAAGGGACATTGACTATGGCTACACCTTC. Encoded protein: CASSSARDIDYGYTF.

This clone was detected only a few times. This chain uses TRBV25-1 with TRBJ2-3; TRBD1 aligns across 8 bases. V lost 6 bases, J lost 5 bases, and 13 bases stayed unmatched. The CDR3 consists of 16 residues. CDR1 and CDR2 (germline): MGHDK, SYGVNS. For the CDR3, the DNA is TGTGCCAGCAGCACAGGGGGTATGGGGTATGGAGATACGCAGTATTTT. It encodes CASSTGGMGYGDTQYF.

V and J are TRBV4-2 and TRBJ2-7; D is perhaps TRBD1 (6 bases). The germline V gene has CDR1 LGHNA and CDR2 YNFKEQ. Trimming pared 6 bases from V and 5 bases from J, leaving 17 bases between. CDR3 length: 14 residues. CDR3 sequence: CASRRVGGAHEQYF. The CDR3, as DNA: TGTGCCAGCAGGCGGGTTGGGGGCGCTCACGAGCAGTACTTC.

The CDR3 nucleotides read TGCGCCAGCAGCTTGCTCCCCGGGAGGGACAATGAGCAGTTCTTC. Protein sequence: CASSLLPGRDNEQFF. V is TRBV5-1 and J is TRBJ2-1; 8 nucleotides align to TRBD2. CDR1 and CDR2 from the germline V gene are SGHRS and YFSETQ. V shed 1 base, J shed 5 bases, and the junction held 5 bases outside the gene matches. CDR3 length: 15 residues. Variable domain in full (rest from reference TRBV5-1 and TRBJ2-1): KAGVTQTPRYLIKTRGQQVTLSCSPISGHRSVSWYQQTPGQGLQFLFEYFSETQRNKGNFPGRFSGRQFSNSRSEMNVSTLELGDSALYLCASSLLPGRDNEQFFGPGTRLTVL.

The sample holds a few counts of this clone. The V gene is TRBV9, the J gene TRBJ2-1; TRBD2 is a possible D gene (5 bases). V lost 0 bases and J lost 0, with 7 bases in between. CDR3 length: 15 amino acids. Looked up from germline, CDR1 is SGDLS and CDR2 is YYNGEE. Here the CDR3 reads CASSVVGDSYNEQFF. The CDR3 nucleotides read TGTGCCAGCAGCGTAGTCGGGGACTCCTACAATGAGCAGTTCTTC.

This clone was found a few times. Here the CDR3 DNA reads TGTGCCAGTACCGAAGGGGGAACTGGCTACACCTTC. Translated: CASTEGGTGYTF. The rearrangement links TRBV19 to TRBJ1-2; D might be TRBD1 (6 bases). Germline V gene lookup returns CDR1 LNHDA and CDR2 SQIVND (reference sequence). The length of the CDR3 is 12 residues. The V gene lost 7 bases and the J gene lost 7 bases, with 13 bases spanning the gap.

The V call is TRBV21-1, the J call TRBJ2-2; TRBD1 was called by the table and not checked on the DNA. TRBV21-1 is a documented pseudogene. The CDR3 runs 19 residues. CDR3 amino acids: CASSNPSEAGPTNTGELFF. The CDR3, as DNA: TGTGCCAGCAGCAACCCGAGTGAAGCAGGGCCAACGAACACCGGGGAGCTGTTTTTT.

The chain recombines TRBV4-1 with TRBJ2-3; 11 nucleotides line up with TRBD2. The germline CDR1 and CDR2 sequences are MGHRA and YSYEKL. The CDR3 consists of 17 residues. Germline trimming cut 4 bases from V and 4 bases from J; bases unmatched to any gene: 10. The CDR3 is CASSPGVAGGRADTQYF. The DNA for the CDR3 is TGCGCCAGCAGCCCTGGGGTAGCGGGAGGGAGGGCAGATACGCAGTATTTT.

This rearrangement joins TRBV11-2 to TRBJ2-5; no clear D. Germline V gene data show CDR1 as SGHAT and CDR2 as FQNNGV. V was trimmed by 1 base and J by 2 bases, leaving 5 bases between them. CDR3 size: 13 residues. The CDR3 loop reads CASSLVVQETQYF. The CDR3 DNA reads TGTGCCAGCAGCTTAGTAGTGCAAGAGACCCAGTACTTC.

This clone was picked up a small number of times. The rearrangement joins TRBV28 to TRBJ2-1; D might be TRBD1 (5 bases). Germline V lookup: CDR1 MDHEN, CDR2 SYDVKM. The CDR3 contains 14 residues. Trimming shortened V by 5 bases and J by 6 bases, and 14 bases separated the two germline ends. CDR3 region: CASSTPSQGNEQFF. The CDR3 DNA reads TGTGCCAGCAGTACTCCCTCGCAGGGCAATGAGCAGTTCTTC.

There are a few counts of this clone. This chain uses TRBV7-6 with TRBJ2-6, with TRBD1 identical over 7 bases. Germline V gives CDR1 SGHVS, CDR2 FNYEAQ. CDR3 length: 16 amino acids. V trimming: 1 base; J trimming: 0 bases; junction bases outside the gene matches: 0. CDR3 coding DNA: TGTGCCAGCAGCTTAGGACAGGGCTCTGGGGCCAACGTCCTGACTTTC. It codes for CASSLGQGSGANVLTF.

The chain carries TRBV5-4 and TRBJ2-3; D possibly corresponds to TRBD2 (6 bases). V lost 1 base to trimming and J lost 1 base, with 7 bases between them. Germline values: CDR1 SGHNT, CDR2 YYREEE (reference sequence). The CDR3 length is 14 residues. The CDR3 sequence: CASSLPSGTDTQYF. CDR3 DNA: TGTGCCAGCAGCTTGCCTAGCGGCACAGATACGCAGTATTTT.

The J gene is TRBJ2-3, the V gene TRBV9; 14 bases map to TRBD2. The V and J ends lost 2 bases and 1 base, in that order; junction bases with no gene match: 3. Germline V gene lookup returns CDR1 SGDLS and CDR2 YYNGEE. CDR3 length: 17 residues. As DNA, the CDR3 is TGTGCCAGCAGCGTGACTAGCGGGAGGGCGGGCACAGATACGCAGTATTTT. It encodes CASSVTSGRAGTDTQYF.

The chain has TRBV6-6 and TRBJ2-7, with a possible D match to TRBD2 (6 bases). Germline CDR1 reads MNHNY; CDR2 reads SVGAGI (reference sequence). Trimming shortened V by 6 bases and J by 2 bases, and 8 bases separated the two germline ends. The CDR3 is 12 residues long. CDR3 sequence reads: CASRPGAYEQYF. Here the CDR3 DNA reads TGTGCCAGCAGGCCGGGGGCCTACGAGCAGTACTTC.

J is TRBJ2-1 and V is TRBV7-2; D uncertain. There are 12 residues in the CDR3. Per the germline V gene, CDR1 is SGHTA and CDR2 is FQGNSA. The V end was cut by 0 bases, the J end by 6 bases, with 3 bases between. DNA of the CDR3: TGTGCCAGCAGCTTAGCTCTCAATGAGCAGTTCTTC. It specifies CASSLALNEQFF.

This clone was picked up one time. V and J are TRBV7-8 and TRBJ1-1; 7 bases are a match to TRBD1. J lost 3 bases, V lost 5 bases, and 15 bases had no gene match. Looked up from germline, CDR1 is SGHVS and CDR2 is FQNEAQ. This CDR3 spans 17 amino acids. The CDR3 sequence: CASSGWDSRATYTEAFF. DNA for the CDR3: TGTGCCAGCAGCGGATGGGACAGCCGAGCTACCTACACTGAAGCTTTCTTT.

At least ten counts were recorded for this clone. This CDR3 is also generated by other DNA sequences in the sample. The chain links TRBV4-3 to TRBJ1-2, with D maybe TRBD1 (5 bases). The CDR3 consists of 17 residues. CDR1 is LGHNA, CDR2 YSLEER, per germline. Trimming pared 0 bases from V and 7 bases from J, leaving 21 bases between. The CDR3 DNA sequence: TGCGCCAGCAGCCAAGATGCGGATGGGGAGGGGAGGTTTGGCTACACCTTC. Its translation is CASSQDADGEGRFGYTF.

The V gene is TRBV5-6, the J gene TRBJ1-2; 8 bases line up with TRBD1. V lost 4 bases, J lost 8 bases, and 7 bases stayed unmatched. This CDR3 spans 13 amino acids. Germline lookup yields CDR1 SGHDT and CDR2 YYEEEE. CDR3 nucleotides: TGTGCCAGCAGCGCCCGGACAGGGCAGGGCTACACCTTC. Its translation is CASSARTGQGYTF.

The CDR3 is CASSLGSAGSNEKLFF. The CDR3 nucleotides are TGTGCCAGCAGCTTAGGGTCGGCAGGATCTAATGAAAAACTGTTTTTT. This chain joins TRBV7-2 and TRBJ1-4; D remains ambiguous. CDR1 SGHTA and CDR2 FQGNSA come from the germline V gene. CDR3 length: 16 residues. V was cut by 1 base and J by 3 bases, with 12 bases left in between. The full variable domain, rest sourced from reference TRBV7-2 and TRBJ1-4, is GAGVSQSPSNKVTEKGKDVELRCDPISGHTALYWYRQSLGQGLEFLIYFQGNSAPDKSGLPSDRFSAERTGGSVSTLTIQRTQQEDSAVYLCASSLGSAGSNEKLFFGSGTQLSVL.

This chain uses TRBV6-1 with TRBJ2-2; D possibly corresponds to TRBD2 (5 bases). The V gene's germline CDR1 is MNHNS and CDR2 SASEGT. CDR3 length equals 14 residues. Trimming pared 6 bases from V and 2 bases from J, leaving 10 bases between. CDR3 residues: CASRVSANTGELFF. CDR3 nucleotides: TGTGCCAGCAGGGTTAGCGCTAACACCGGGGAGCTGTTTTTT.